This is a list of T cell receptor beta chains from one sample in a study of blood T cell repertoires in COVID-19. TCRdb keeps only in-frame clones here, not all; method: immunoSEQ multiplex PCR. The sample carries over 250,000 clones, around 86% recorded once. The sample comprised peripheral blood. The receptors were gathered from a man between 50 and 59 years old with acute or convalescent COVID-19. CDR3s include the opening cysteine and the closing phenylalanine or tryptophan. A D gene is named only where the DNA matches it firmly. Rows may omit the clone size; those that give it use once, few, many or a size class.

D: -; size: -; J: TRBJ2-7; V: TRBV6-5; CDR3: CASSRSNEQYF; DNA: TGTGCCAGCAGCCGTAGTAACGAGCAGTACTTC
D: TRBD1; size: -; J: TRBJ2-7; V: TRBV2; CDR3: CASSRIGTGSYEQYF; DNA: TGTGCCAGCAGCCGAATCGGGACAGGGTCCTACGAGCAGTACTTC
D: TRBD1; size: -; J: TRBJ1-4; V: TRBV18; CDR3: CASSPGQGTEKLFF; DNA: TGTGCCAGCTCACCGGGACAGGGGACGGAAAAACTGTTTTTT
D: -; size: -; J: TRBJ2-1; V: TRBV30; CDR3: CAWTFSVSSYNEQFF; DNA: TGTGCCTGGACCTTTAGCGTCAGCTCCTACAATGAGCAGTTCTTC
D: TRBD1; size: -; J: TRBJ2-2; V: TRBV6-4; CDR3: CASSDRVKGTGDTGELFF; DNA: TGTGCCAGCAGTGACCGCGTAAAAGGGACAGGGGACACCGGGGAGCTGTTTTTT
D: -; size: -; J: TRBJ1-4; V: TRBV3-1/TRBV3-2; CDR3: CASSQDLGDNEKLFF; DNA: TGTGCCAGCAGCCAAGACCTAGGAGATAATGAAAAACTGTTTTTT
D: TRBD1; size: few; J: TRBJ1-1; V: TRBV9; CDR3: CASSVGQGFMNTEAFF; DNA: TGTGCCAGCAGCGTGGGACAGGGCTTCATGAACACTGAAGCTTTCTTT
D: TRBD1; size: -; J: TRBJ1-4; V: TRBV18; CDR3: CASSLDRGKSEKLFF; DNA: TGTGCCAGCTCACTCGACAGGGGGAAAAGTGAAAAACTGTTTTTT
D: TRBD1; size: -; J: TRBJ1-2; V: TRBV5-1; CDR3: CASSEPQGSYTF; DNA: TGCGCCAGCAGCGAGCCACAGGGGAGCTACACCTTC
D: -; size: once; J: TRBJ2-2; V: TRBV7-3; CDR3: CASGRDTNTGELFF; DNA: TGTGCCAGCGGCCGGGACACGAACACCGGGGAGCTGTTTTTT
D: TRBD2; size: -; J: TRBJ2-2; V: TRBV7-8; CDR3: CASSLVLAGTGELFF; DNA: TGTGCCAGCAGCTTAGTTCTAGCGGGAACCGGGGAGCTGTTTTTT
D: -; size: -; J: TRBJ1-5; V: TRBV6-6; CDR3: CASSPRGEDQPQHF; DNA: TGTGCCAGCAGTCCCCGGGGGGAGGATCAGCCCCAGCATTTT
D: TRBD2; size: once; J: TRBJ2-1; V: TRBV2; CDR3: CASRWGSGGPDNEQFF; DNA: TGTGCCAGCCGTTGGGGTAGCGGGGGGCCGGATAATGAGCAGTTCTTC
D: TRBD1; size: -; J: TRBJ2-1; V: TRBV24-1; CDR3: CATSGQGNEQFF; DNA: TGTGCCACCAGCGGACAGGGCAATGAGCAGTTCTTC
D: -; size: -; J: TRBJ2-5; V: TRBV7-3; CDR3: CASSLMGSGEETQYF; DNA: TGTGCCAGCAGCTTAATGGGTAGCGGCGAAGAGACCCAGTACTTC
D: TRBD2; size: -; J: TRBJ2-3; V: TRBV19; CDR3: CASSLPPGSGRGDTQYF; DNA: TGTGCCAGTAGTCTCCCCCCGGGTAGCGGGAGGGGAGATACGCAGTATTTT
D: -; size: -; J: TRBJ2-1; V: TRBV7-2; CDR3: CASRRDRRYNEQFF; DNA: TGTGCCAGCAGACGAGACAGACGATACAATGAGCAGTTCTTC
D: TRBD2; size: few; J: TRBJ2-2; V: TRBV5-1; CDR3: CASSLILAGGNTGELFF; DNA: TGCGCCAGCAGCTTGATACTAGCGGGGGGCAACACCGGGGAGCTGTTTTTT
D: TRBD2; size: -; J: TRBJ2-5; V: TRBV12-5; CDR3: CASGLGRLAGGSWETQYF; DNA: TGTGCTAGTGGTTTGGGACGACTAGCGGGGGGTTCGTGGGAGACCCAGTACTTC
D: TRBD2; size: -; J: TRBJ2-5; V: TRBV3-1/TRBV3-2; CDR3: CASSQEVRLAGRWAQYF; DNA: TGTGCCAGCAGCCAAGAGGTTCGGCTAGCGGGGAGATGGGCCCAGTACTTC
D: TRBD1; size: -; J: TRBJ2-5; V: TRBV19; CDR3: CASSMGTGRGGETQYF; DNA: TGTGCCAGTAGTATGGGGACAGGGAGAGGAGGGGAGACCCAGTACTTC
D: -; size: -; J: TRBJ2-7; V: TRBV10-1; CDR3: CAARRVAYEQYF; DNA: TGCGCCGCGAGGCGGGTCGCCTACGAGCAGTACTTC
D: -; size: -; J: TRBJ2-6; V: TRBV3-1/TRBV3-2; CDR3: CASSRVQARGANVLTF; DNA: TGTGCCAGCAGCCGGGTACAGGCCAGAGGGGCCAACGTCCTGACTTTC
D: TRBD1; size: -; J: TRBJ2-5; V: TRBV24-1; CDR3: CATSDQTGTGETQYF; DNA: TGTGCCACCAGTGATCAAACCGGGACAGGGGAGACCCAGTACTTC
D: -; size: -; J: TRBJ1-4; V: TRBV9; CDR3: CASSPHPGLGDEKLFF; DNA: TGTGCCAGCAGCCCACATCCAGGGCTAGGAGATGAAAAACTGTTTTTT
D: -; size: -; J: TRBJ2-2; V: TRBV5-6; CDR3: CASSLEAGQATGELFF; DNA: TGTGCCAGCAGCTTGGAGGCAGGGCAAGCAACCGGGGAGCTGTTTTTT
D: -; size: -; J: TRBJ1-3; V: TRBV6-2/TRBV6-3; CDR3: CASSYSSGSGNTIYF; DNA: TGTGCCAGCAGTTACTCATCGGGATCAGGAAACACCATATATTTT
D: -; size: -; J: TRBJ1-5; V: TRBV3-1/TRBV3-2; CDR3: CASSPLGQPQHF; DNA: TGTGCCAGCAGCCCTTTGGGCCAGCCCCAGCATTTT
D: -; size: -; J: TRBJ2-3; V: TRBV6-2/TRBV6-3; CDR3: CASSYVTRTDTQYF; DNA: TGTGCCAGCAGTTACGTAACCCGGACAGATACGCAGTATTTT
D: -; size: -; J: TRBJ1-2; V: TRBV18; CDR3: CASSPSGAGGYTF; DNA: TGTGCCAGCTCACCCTCAGGGGCCGGGGGCTACACCTTC
D: TRBD1; size: -; J: TRBJ1-1; V: TRBV4-2; CDR3: CASSRQGLGTEAFF; DNA: TGTGCCAGCAGCCGACAGGGATTGGGAACTGAAGCTTTCTTT
D: -; size: -; J: TRBJ1-5; V: TRBV5-3; CDR3: CARSSRDKNQPQHF; DNA: TGTGCCAGAAGCTCCCGGGACAAAAATCAGCCCCAGCATTTT
D: -; size: -; J: TRBJ2-1; V: TRBV4-1; CDR3: CASSQVGRAGEQFF; DNA: TGCGCCAGCAGCCAAGTTGGAAGGGCGGGTGAGCAGTTCTTC
D: TRBD1; size: -; J: TRBJ2-5; V: TRBV19; CDR3: CASGDRAQETQYF; DNA: TGTGCCAGTGGGGACAGGGCTCAGGAGACCCAGTACTTC
D: TRBD1; size: -; J: TRBJ2-1; V: TRBV9; CDR3: CASSAPDRVGHNEQFF; DNA: TGTGCCAGCAGCGCCCCGGACAGGGTGGGGCACAATGAGCAGTTCTTC
D: -; size: -; J: TRBJ1-1; V: TRBV15; CDR3: CATSRGRGLDTEAFF; DNA: TGTGCCACCAGCAGAGGTAGGGGGTTGGACACTGAAGCTTTCTTT
D: -; size: -; J: TRBJ2-7; V: TRBV18; CDR3: CASTTNPSYEQYF; DNA: TGTGCCAGCACTACAAACCCTTCCTACGAGCAGTACTTC
D: TRBD1; size: -; J: TRBJ1-5; V: TRBV5-5; CDR3: CASSLTGVEQPQHF; DNA: TGTGCCAGCAGCTTGACAGGGGTAGAACAGCCCCAGCATTTT
D: TRBD1; size: -; J: TRBJ1-2; V: TRBV10-3; CDR3: CAISESGQGYGYTF; DNA: TGTGCCATCAGTGAATCGGGACAGGGCTATGGCTACACCTTC
D: TRBD1; size: -; J: TRBJ1-6; V: TRBV30; CDR3: CAWTTGGHSPLHF; DNA: TGTGCCTGGACCACAGGGGGCCATTCACCCCTCCACTTT
D: TRBD1; size: -; J: TRBJ2-7; V: TRBV5-5; CDR3: CASSLIPTGKSYEQYF; DNA: TGTGCCAGCAGCTTGATACCGACAGGGAAATCCTACGAGCAGTACTTC
D: -; size: -; J: TRBJ2-7; V: TRBV27; CDR3: CASRIRPGVHEQYF; DNA: TGTGCCAGCAGGATACGTCCAGGGGTCCACGAGCAGTACTTC
D: -; size: -; J: TRBJ1-4; V: TRBV6-2/TRBV6-3; CDR3: CASSFPGEKLFF; DNA: TGTGCCAGCAGTTTCCCGGGAGAAAAACTGTTTTTT
D: -; size: once; J: TRBJ1-4; V: TRBV6-6; CDR3: CASSADATNEKLFF; DNA: TGTGCCAGCTCGGCGGATGCAACTAATGAAAAACTGTTTTTT
D: -; size: -; J: TRBJ1-5; V: TRBV30; CDR3: CAWSVPQGRRSNQPQHF; DNA: TGTGCCTGGAGTGTACCCCAGGGGCGTCGGAGCAATCAGCCCCAGCATTTT
D: TRBD1; size: -; J: TRBJ1-5; V: TRBV7-2; CDR3: CASSLSGGRQPQHF; DNA: TGTGCCAGCAGCTTGTCAGGGGGCAGACAGCCCCAGCATTTT
D: TRBD1; size: -; J: TRBJ1-2; V: TRBV12-5; CDR3: CASGFPGTGLSYGYTF; DNA: TGTGCTAGTGGTTTCCCCGGGACAGGGCTGTCCTATGGCTACACCTTC
D: -; size: -; J: TRBJ1-4; V: TRBV7-8; CDR3: CASSPRQASEKLFF; DNA: TGTGCCAGCAGCCCCAGACAGGCCAGTGAAAAACTGTTTTTT